The rows below give T cell receptor beta chains drawn from one sample of a study of control samples from healthy donors and cancer patients. Libraries were prepared by immunoSEQ multiplex PCR; TCRdb keeps only in-frame clonotypes and omits some of them. The profile shows approximately 160,000 clones, around 94% of them singletons. Sequencing was performed on blood. All receptors derive from a woman under 30 in good health. The CDR3 runs from the conserved cysteine through the conserved F or W. The order of the fields is clone size, J gene, CDR3 length, D gene, V gene, CDR3 protein, CDR3 DNA. The D gene is left open where the match is weak. Only some rows state a clone size, as once, few, many or a class for expanded clones.

- TRBJ1-1 13 - TRBV14 CASSRQENTEAFF TGTGCCAGCAGCCGACAGGAGAACACTGAAGCTTTCTTT
- TRBJ2-5 15 - TRBV19 CASSIWWGPQETQYF TGTGCCAGTAGTATATGGTGGGGGCCACAAGAGACCCAGTACTTC
few TRBJ1-2 14 - TRBV3-1/TRBV3-2 CASSLQGGGYGYTF TGTGCCAGCAGCCTACAGGGAGGGGGCTATGGCTACACCTTC
- TRBJ1-1 13 - TRBV7-3 CASSLSLNTEAFF TGTGCCAGCAGCTTAAGTTTGAACACTGAAGCTTTCTTT
- TRBJ2-7 14 - TRBV19 CASSILYGAYEQYF TGTGCCAGTAGTATCCTGTACGGCGCCTACGAGCAGTACTTC
- TRBJ2-7 13 TRBD1 TRBV5-5 CASSPRQGYEQYF TGTGCCAGCAGCCCCCGACAGGGCTACGAGCAGTACTTC
- TRBJ2-7 14 TRBD2 TRBV29-1 CSVEDGAGAREQYF TGCAGCGTTGAAGATGGAGCGGGAGCCAGAGAGCAGTACTTC
- TRBJ2-7 13 - TRBV12-3/TRBV12-4 CASQAGPTTEQYF TGTGCCAGCCAGGCGGGTCCAACTACTGAGCAGTACTTC
- TRBJ1-4 13 - TRBV27 CASSLSGNEKLFF TGTGCCAGCAGTTTATCCGGTAATGAAAAACTGTTTTTT
once TRBJ1-1 12 - TRBV7-9 CASSLDIAEAFF TGTGCCAGCAGCTTAGATATCGCTGAAGCTTTCTTT
- TRBJ2-2 13 - TRBV12-3/TRBV12-4 CASSGLITGELFF TGTGCCAGCAGCGGACTGATCACCGGGGAGCTGTTTTTT
- TRBJ2-7 15 - TRBV2 CASTKATATTYEQYF TGTGCCAGCACCAAAGCAACGGCGACCACCTACGAGCAGTACTTC
- TRBJ2-5 16 TRBD2 TRBV11-2 CASSPVGLAGVGTQYF TGTGCCAGCAGCCCCGTCGGACTAGCGGGAGTTGGGACCCAGTACTTC
- TRBJ1-2 18 - TRBV18 CASSPLMIGGRPAYGYTF TGTGCCAGCTCACCACTTATGATCGGGGGGCGCCCGGCGTATGGCTACACCTTC